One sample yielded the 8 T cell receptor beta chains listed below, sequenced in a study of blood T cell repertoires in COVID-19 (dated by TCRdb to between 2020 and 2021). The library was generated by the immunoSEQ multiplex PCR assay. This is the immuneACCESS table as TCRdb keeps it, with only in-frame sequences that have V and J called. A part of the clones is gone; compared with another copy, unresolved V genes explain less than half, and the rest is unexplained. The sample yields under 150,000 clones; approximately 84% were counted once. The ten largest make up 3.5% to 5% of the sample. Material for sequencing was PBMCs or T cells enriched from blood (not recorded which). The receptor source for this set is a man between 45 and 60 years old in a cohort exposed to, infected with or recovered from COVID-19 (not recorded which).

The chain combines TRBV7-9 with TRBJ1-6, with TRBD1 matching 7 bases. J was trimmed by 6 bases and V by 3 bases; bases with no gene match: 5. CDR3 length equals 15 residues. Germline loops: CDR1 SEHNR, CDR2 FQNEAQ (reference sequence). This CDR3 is CASSFQGQLNSPLHF. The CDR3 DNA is TGTGCCAGCAGCTTTCAGGGACAGCTTAATTCACCCCTCCACTTT. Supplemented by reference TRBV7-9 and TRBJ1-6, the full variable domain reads DTGVSQNPRHKITKRGQNVTFRCDPISEHNRLYWYRQTLGQGPEFLTYFQNEAQLEKSRLLSDRFSAERPKGSFSTLEIQRTEQGDSAMYLCASSFQGQLNSPLHFGNGTRLTVT.

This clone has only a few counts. The CDR3 here is CTSSQWQGYSPLHF. The CDR3 DNA sequence: TGCACCAGCAGCCAGTGGCAGGGGTACTCACCCCTCCACTTT. The V call is TRBV1, the J call TRBJ1-6; TRBD1, as called in the table, went unchecked against the DNA. TRBV1 is a pseudogene locus. The CDR3 loop spans 14 amino acids.

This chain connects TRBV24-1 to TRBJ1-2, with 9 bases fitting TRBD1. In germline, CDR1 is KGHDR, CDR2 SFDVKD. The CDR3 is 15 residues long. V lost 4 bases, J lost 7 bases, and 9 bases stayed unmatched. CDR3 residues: CATSEPGTGLAGYTF. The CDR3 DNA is TGTGCCACCAGTGAGCCGGGGACAGGGTTGGCTGGCTACACCTTC.

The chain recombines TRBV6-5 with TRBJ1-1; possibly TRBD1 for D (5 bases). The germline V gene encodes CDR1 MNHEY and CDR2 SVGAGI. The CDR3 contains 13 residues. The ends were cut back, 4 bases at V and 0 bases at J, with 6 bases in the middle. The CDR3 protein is CASSLGVNTEAFF. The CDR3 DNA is TGTGCCAGCAGTTTAGGGGTGAACACTGAAGCTTTCTTT.

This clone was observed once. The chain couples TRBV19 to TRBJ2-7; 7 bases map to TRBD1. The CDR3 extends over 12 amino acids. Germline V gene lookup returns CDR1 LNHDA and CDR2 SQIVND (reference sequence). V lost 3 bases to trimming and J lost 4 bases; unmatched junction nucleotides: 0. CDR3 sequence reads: CASSIRGYEQYF. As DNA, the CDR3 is TGTGCCAGTAGTATCAGGGGGTACGAGCAGTACTTC.

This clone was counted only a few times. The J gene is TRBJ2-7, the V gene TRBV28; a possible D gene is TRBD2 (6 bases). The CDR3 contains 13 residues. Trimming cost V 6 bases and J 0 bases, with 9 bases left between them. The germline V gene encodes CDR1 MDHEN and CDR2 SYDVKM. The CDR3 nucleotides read TGTGCCAGCAGGGAGGGGTCCTCCTACGAGCAGTACTTC. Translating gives CASREGSSYEQYF.

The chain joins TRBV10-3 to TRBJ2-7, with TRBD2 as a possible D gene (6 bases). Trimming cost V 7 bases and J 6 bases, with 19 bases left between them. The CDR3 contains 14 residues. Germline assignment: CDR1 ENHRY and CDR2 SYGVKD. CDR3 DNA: TGTGCCATCACCGAGTTCTCTAGCGACGGCGAGCAGTACTTC. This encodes CAITEFSSDGEQYF.

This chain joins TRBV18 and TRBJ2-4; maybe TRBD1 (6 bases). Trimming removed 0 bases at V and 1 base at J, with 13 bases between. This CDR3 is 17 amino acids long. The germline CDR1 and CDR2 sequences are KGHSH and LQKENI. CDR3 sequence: CASSPPTGVEAKNIQYF. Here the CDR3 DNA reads TGTGCCAGCTCACCACCGACAGGCGTTGAGGCCAAAAACATTCAGTACTTC.